This TCR beta chain was sequenced for a study of Ad26.COV2.S vaccination and SARS-CoV-2 variants. Specified treatment: some 20 received Ad26.COV2.S at low or high dose, single or two shots; roughly five received placebo; per-sample allocation not given. Day 63 following the first vaccine or placebo injection was when the samples were taken. This clone has more than one count but fewer than ten. TCRdb's table, derived via immunoSEQ multiplex PCR, lists solely in-frame clones and lacks some. Of a few hundred thousand clones listed, 88% were seen once; the top ten hold around 3.6%. The CDR3 consists of 16 residues. Trimming cost V 2 bases and J 1 base, with 14 bases left between them. Looked up from germline, CDR1 is LGHNA and CDR2 is YNFKEQ.

The receptor was derived from a person aged 18 to 59 who received the Ad26.COV2.S COVID-19 vaccine or a placebo. This rearrangement joins TRBV4-2 to TRBJ1-1, with D uncertain. This specimen consisted of peripheral blood, obtained in a trial of Ad26.COV2.S vaccine versus placebo. The CDR3 DNA follows: TGTGCCAGCAGCCAATTTGAGGCGGCAGCGAACACTGAAGCTTTCTTT. Translation gives CASSQFEAAANTEAFF.